The rows below give T cell receptor beta chains drawn from one sample of a study of T cells in Graves' hyperthyroidism and ophthalmopathy. Each CDR3 protein gets one entry after TCRdb re-called the multiplex PCR reads with MiXCR. The data hold hundreds of thousands of distinct CDR3 sequences, with about 13% observed a single time. Sequencing was carried out using blood. The source of these receptors is a woman aged 18-29 years with Graves' hyperthyroidism. Each CDR3 is given without its conserved first and last residue. D genes are given only for firm matches.

d_gene	v_gene	j_gene	CDR3aa
.	TRBV12-3/TRBV12-4	TRBJ1-3	ASSQLGGGNTIY
.	TRBV19	TRBJ1-5	ASSLVWTYSNQPQH
.	TRBV28	TRBJ2-5	ASSLLRGAETQY
.	TRBV4-1	TRBJ2-7	ASSQALWGPEQY
.	TRBV6-5	TRBJ2-5	ASSYGFRAEGETQY
TRBD2	TRBV5-8	TRBJ2-7	ASSTRLAGGEQY
.	TRBV20-1	TRBJ2-3	SASTDTQY
.	TRBV6-5	TRBJ2-7	ASSYKSHAVLEQY
.	TRBV13	TRBJ2-1	ASSLRGAHQMGNEQF
.	TRBV28	TRBJ1-2	ASSAHQPGTSQVSNYGYT
.	TRBV6-6	TRBJ1-4	ASSYDRLNEKLF
TRBD2	TRBV30	TRBJ2-5	AWSVGSSGSRETQY
TRBD1	TRBV10-3	TRBJ1-1	AISSDRVRTEAF
TRBD2	TRBV7-2	TRBJ2-7	ASSFAGGVPSEQY
.	TRBV4-3	TRBJ2-1	ASSPSRTYNEQF
TRBD2	TRBV12-3/TRBV12-4	TRBJ2-7	ASRREGYEQY
TRBD1	TRBV12-5	TRBJ1-1	ASGLSTGGPNTEAF
TRBD2	TRBV12-3/TRBV12-4	TRBJ2-1	ASSLGEGEQF
.	TRBV7-2	TRBJ2-3	ASRPVNRNTQY
.	TRBV10-3	TRBJ2-5	AIGDRDLQETQY
.	TRBV18	TRBJ1-2	ASSRNLRPNYGYT
.	TRBV20-1	TRBJ2-2	STRPNTGELF
.	TRBV7-2	TRBJ1-5	ASNLMGQPQH
TRBD1	TRBV19	TRBJ1-1	ASSTPGTGQRLF
.	TRBV12-3/TRBV12-4	TRBJ2-7	ASSRLVTGSHEQY
.	TRBV4-1	TRBJ1-2	ASSRGDKDVSYGYT
.	TRBV7-9	TRBJ1-6	ASSPDRSGGDSPLH
TRBD2	TRBV6-1	TRBJ2-2	ASNPFSSGGTNTGELF
.	TRBV19	TRBJ1-1	ASTQMGRMNTEAF
.	TRBV19	TRBJ1-5	ASSIENRFNSNQPQH
TRBD1	TRBV28	TRBJ2-7	ASSALGQASYEQY
TRBD2	TRBV7-9	TRBJ2-3	ASSLGWTAGLAGKEQY
.	TRBV2	TRBJ1-5	ASSGGLAGNQPQH
TRBD2	TRBV6-1	TRBJ2-5	ASRPQGHGGLAGGSETQY
TRBD2	TRBV2	TRBJ2-3	ASSEVSGGASTQY
.	TRBV19	TRBJ2-7	ASSILLGDYEQY
TRBD2	TRBV2	TRBJ2-3	ASKKPLAGDTDTQY
.	TRBV19	TRBJ2-3	ASSIVGCTDTQY
.	TRBV7-9	TRBJ1-3	ASSHPGRSSGNTIY
TRBD1	TRBV6-4	TRBJ2-7	ASSDSDVGPGQKTYEQY
TRBD2	TRBV3-1	TRBJ2-2	ASSYRGTTTGELF
.	TRBV29-1	TRBJ1-2	SVDLGQSYGYT
TRBD1	TRBV6-6	TRBJ1-3	ASSYPGTGVNTIY
TRBD1	TRBV7-8	TRBJ2-5	ASGTRDRKETQY
TRBD2	TRBV20-1	TRBJ2-1	SASLAGGGYNEQF
.	TRBV7-8	TRBJ2-5	ASSRLRGGSQETQY
.	TRBV5-6	TRBJ2-7	ASTGGTSYEQY
TRBD2	TRBV20-1	TRBJ2-5	SARGGLAQQETQY
.	TRBV7-9	TRBJ1-1	ASSFGDIDTEAF
.	TRBV7-2	TRBJ1-1	ASSPQNMNTEAF
.	TRBV5-8	TRBJ2-2	ASSLGRTGTGELF
TRBD2	TRBV20-1	TRBJ2-2	SARGGAGGINTGELF
.	TRBV18	TRBJ2-5	ASSPTWETQY
.	TRBV6-1	TRBJ1-2	ASSEGTQLRGYT
.	TRBV20-1	TRBJ1-2	SARGGYT
.	TRBV5-6	TRBJ2-1	ASSYSRRRGSYNEQF
.	TRBV30	TRBJ2-3	AWSSPPGVTDTQY
.	TRBV20-1	TRBJ2-5	STHPPYSSQETQY
.	TRBV2	TRBJ1-3	ASSDPSGNTIY